This TCR beta chain emerged from a study of OX40 agonist ivuxolimab in advanced cancers. At the level of the study: One hepatocellular carcinoma and a couple of cutaneous melanoma patients partially responded.

Libraries were prepared by immunoSEQ multiplex PCR; TCRdb keeps only in-frame clonotypes and omits some of them. The sample contains around 71,000 clones, roughly 80% of which appear only once. Trimming took 3 bases from V and 4 from J, leaving 9 bases between them. CDR3 size: 13 residues. Germline loops: CDR1 SNHLY, CDR2 FYNNEI. The V gene is TRBV2, the J gene TRBJ1-2; D is uncertain. The source was CD4+ or CD8+ T cells sorted from blood, collected in a trial of the OX40 agonist ivuxolimab. The sequence derives from an adult with an advanced solid tumor such as melanoma, head and neck, liver or kidney cancer. CDR3 in amino acids: CASSENNPYGYTF. In DNA, the CDR3 is TGTGCCAGCAGTGAGAACAACCCCTATGGCTACACCTTC.